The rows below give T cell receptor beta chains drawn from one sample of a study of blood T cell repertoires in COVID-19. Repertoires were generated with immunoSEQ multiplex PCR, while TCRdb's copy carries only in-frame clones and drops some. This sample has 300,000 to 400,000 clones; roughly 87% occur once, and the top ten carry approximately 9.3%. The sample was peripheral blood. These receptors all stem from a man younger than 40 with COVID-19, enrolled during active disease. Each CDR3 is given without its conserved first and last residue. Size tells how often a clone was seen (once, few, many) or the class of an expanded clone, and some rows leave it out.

ASSFWRQSATYEQY | TRBJ2-7 | TRBV28 | 14 | NA
ASSPGTGGWGEQF | TRBJ2-1 | TRBV28 | 13 | NA
ASCLGMSTNTEAF | TRBJ1-1 | TRBV7-9 | 13 | NA
ASSYARTSGGSSQY | TRBJ2-3 | TRBV6-5 | 14 | NA
ASRTGQGAYEQY | TRBJ2-7 | TRBV5-1 | 12 | NA
ASSYQETYEQY | TRBJ2-7 | TRBV6-5 | 11 | NA
ASSLSGQFNEQY | TRBJ2-7 | TRBV28 | 12 | NA
ATSDFPPERDRGGQGNQPQH | TRBJ1-5 | TRBV24-1 | 20 | NA
ASSRIGTAYEQY | TRBJ2-7 | TRBV7-9 | 12 | NA
ASSQDNRGQGPTDTQY | TRBJ2-3 | TRBV4-3 | 16 | NA
ASTIVQDSDTGELF | TRBJ2-2 | TRBV13 | 14 | NA
ASSQGQGWLNTEAF | TRBJ1-1 | TRBV4-3 | 14 | NA
AMRGGAVNTEAF | TRBJ1-1 | TRBV10-3 | 12 | NA
ARSSRLAGASGANVLT | TRBJ2-6 | TRBV5-3 | 16 | NA
ASSPDRGLYGYT | TRBJ1-2 | TRBV9 | 12 | NA
ASSETMGTAINQPQH | TRBJ1-5 | TRBV2 | 15 | NA
ASSESSGGNYGYT | TRBJ1-2 | TRBV18 | 13 | NA
ASSYSLTGYEQY | TRBJ2-7 | TRBV6-5 | 12 | NA
ASQGVRGYT | TRBJ1-2 | TRBV9 | 9 | NA
ASSKAGRAGNTEAF | TRBJ1-1 | TRBV21-1 | 14 | once
ASSGPRGRNPNYGYT | TRBJ1-2 | TRBV7-9 | 15 | few
ASSSLLTAIIWETQY | TRBJ2-5 | TRBV5-6 | 15 | NA
ASSHQLAGDQETQY | TRBJ2-5 | TRBV4-2 | 14 | NA
ASSLIQFRGNEQF | TRBJ2-1 | TRBV28 | 13 | once
ASRLRGAGANVLT | TRBJ2-6 | TRBV10-2 | 13 | NA
ASSQDSLGSEGEAF | TRBJ1-1 | TRBV4-3 | 14 | NA
ASSYSGAGRNTIY | TRBJ1-3 | TRBV6-6 | 13 | NA
ASSSDRAQPQH | TRBJ1-5 | TRBV7-9 | 11 | NA
ASRMRLSGANVLT | TRBJ2-6 | TRBV11-1 | 13 | NA
ASSTNTGFRQETQY | TRBJ2-5 | TRBV19 | 14 | NA
ASSLRQGGSQPQH | TRBJ1-5 | TRBV7-2 | 13 | NA
ASSSAGPRTDTQY | TRBJ2-3 | TRBV6-2/TRBV6-3 | 13 | NA
ASRGLTGDFLYGYT | TRBJ1-2 | TRBV3-1/TRBV3-2 | 14 | once
ASSLLAGDGYEQY | TRBJ2-7 | TRBV5-1 | 13 | NA
ASSLQGAVETQY | TRBJ2-5 | TRBV5-4 | 12 | few
ASSQEWRTQY | TRBJ2-3 | TRBV4-3 | 10 | once
ASSIRRDQETQY | TRBJ2-5 | TRBV19 | 12 | NA
ASTPAGGRNTIY | TRBJ1-3 | TRBV28 | 12 | NA
ASSTTGSQPQH | TRBJ1-5 | TRBV7-2 | 11 | NA
ASSFSTGTGTEAF | TRBJ1-1 | TRBV6-2/TRBV6-3 | 13 | NA
ATSKDFYNEQF | TRBJ2-1 | TRBV15 | 11 | NA
ASRGTGRTDTQY | TRBJ2-3 | TRBV5-6 | 12 | once
ASSLGPAGDYQETQY | TRBJ2-5 | TRBV13 | 15 | once
ASSIPGQNTEAF | TRBJ1-1 | TRBV6-5 | 12 | NA
ASSHIPGTDQETQY | TRBJ2-5 | TRBV9 | 14 | NA
ATSQATGGQPQH | TRBJ1-5 | TRBV15 | 12 | NA